The 9 T cell receptor beta chains below all came from one sample that was sequenced in a study of blood T cell repertoires in COVID-19 (TCRdb year 2020). Receptors were amplified or captured by the immunoSEQ multiplex PCR assay. TCRdb took over this immuneACCESS table, retaining in-frame rearrangements with V and J assigned. Such tables are incomplete; in checked studies, under half of the missing clones stem from an unresolved V gene, and the remainder is unexplained. The sample includes fewer than 700,000 clones, with roughly 91% observed a single time. Of the sample, about 8.2% falls within the top ten clones. The specimen sequenced was peripheral blood. These TCRs come from a woman aged 50 to 60 with COVID-19, enrolled during active disease.

The chain combines TRBV5-1 with TRBJ2-1, with 9 bases aligning to TRBD2. V trimming: 0 bases; J trimming: 5 bases; junction bases outside the gene matches: 0. Looked up from germline, CDR1 is SGHRS and CDR2 is YFSETQ. CDR3 length: 14 amino acids. DNA of the CDR3: TGCGCCAGCAGCTTGGGCGGGGGGGACAATGAGCAGTTCTTC. Protein: CASSLGGGDNEQFF.

The V call is TRBV5-5, the J call TRBJ1-4, with D possibly being TRBD1 (6 bases). There are 16 residues in the CDR3. The V and J ends lost 5 bases and 3 bases respectively, with 17 bases between them. In germline, CDR1 is SGHKS, CDR2 YYEKEE (reference sequence). The CDR3 DNA follows: TGTGCCAGCAGATCCGGGACAACGGTCTCTAATGAAAAACTGTTTTTT. As protein: CASRSGTTVSNEKLFF. Complete variable domain (other parts from reference TRBV5-5 and TRBJ1-4): DAGVTQSPTHLIKTRGQQVTLRCSPISGHKSVSWYQQVLGQGPQFIFQYYEKEERGRGNFPDRFSARQFPNYSSELNVNALLLGDSALYLCASRSGTTVSNEKLFFGSGTQLSVL.

The chain recombines TRBV24-1 with TRBJ1-5, with 7 bases lining up with TRBD1. Germline CDR1 is KGHDR and CDR2 is SFDVKD. The CDR3 totals 14 residues. J was trimmed by 6 bases and V by 5 bases; bases with no gene match: 6. CDR3 sequence (DNA): TGTGCCACCAGTGCAGGAGGGGGCGTTCAGCCCCAGCATTTT. Its protein product is CATSAGGGVQPQHF.

V gene TRBV9 combines with J gene TRBJ1-1; D not certain. Germline CDR1 reads SGDLS; CDR2 reads YYNGEE. Trimming shortened V by 3 bases and J by 0 bases, and 9 bases separated the two germline ends. The CDR3 runs 14 residues. The CDR3 sequence is CASSEGEVNTEAFF. The CDR3 DNA follows: TGTGCCAGCAGCGAGGGAGAGGTGAACACTGAAGCTTTCTTT.

This clone was seen only once. This chain connects TRBV7-2 to TRBJ2-2; 8 nucleotides line up with TRBD2. Germline V gene sequence: CDR1 SGHTA, CDR2 FQGNSA. The CDR3 runs 17 residues. Trimming cost V 5 bases and J 3 bases; bases outside gene matches: 11. The CDR3 DNA reads as TGTGCCAGCAGCCGCCGCTCGGGGGGGGGTTACACCGGGGAGCTGTTTTTT. Its protein is CASSRRSGGGYTGELFF.

The chain employs TRBV5-1 and TRBJ1-2; no definite D call. This CDR3 has 14 amino acids. Germline V CDR1 and CDR2: SGHRS, YFSETQ. Trimming pared 4 bases from V and 2 bases from J, leaving 12 bases between. The CDR3 here is CASSLIAENYGYTF. The CDR3 DNA reads TGCGCCAGCAGCCTAATCGCTGAGAACTATGGCTACACCTTC.

The chain couples TRBV30 to TRBJ2-6, with 11 bases matching TRBD2. The CDR3 covers 17 residues. CDR1 is GTSNPN, CDR2 SVGIG, per germline (reference sequence). The V and J ends lost 4 bases and 1 base, in that order; junction bases with no gene match: 6. CDR3 loop: CAWTLGLAVSGANVLTF. In DNA form, the CDR3 reads TGTGCCTGGACCCTGGGACTAGCGGTTTCTGGGGCCAACGTCCTGACTTTC. The variable domain in full, completed from reference TRBV30 and TRBJ2-6, reads SQTIHQWPATLVQPVGSPLSLECTVEGTSNPNLYWYRQAAGRGLQLLFYSVGIGQISSEVPQNLSASRPQDRQFILSSKKLLLSDSGFYLCAWTLGLAVSGANVLTFGAGSRLTVL.

The V and J genes are TRBV28 and TRBJ1-3; D may be TRBD1 (5 bases). This CDR3 has 16 residues. V was pared by 2 bases and J by 2 bases, with 13 bases between. Germline V gene sequence: CDR1 MDHEN, CDR2 SYDVKM. This CDR3 is CASSLRGIRTGNTIYF. The CDR3 DNA follows: TGTGCCAGCAGTTTACGGGGGATTAGGACTGGAAACACCATATATTTT.

The rearrangement joins TRBV7-8 to TRBJ1-2; D is ambiguous. CDR1 and CDR2 (germline): SGHVS, FQNEAQ. V was clipped by 4 bases and J by 4 bases, with 13 bases between them. CDR3 length: 14 residues. The CDR3 loop is CASSSSVLSYGYTF. The CDR3 DNA reads as TGTGCCAGCAGCTCGTCCGTCCTTTCCTATGGCTACACCTTC.